The 18 T cell receptor beta chains below all came from one sample that was sequenced in a study of T cell repertoires in cytomegalovirus infection. No antigen is known for these receptors. TCRdb fed the reads into MiXCR, producing one record per CDR3 protein. The table lists fewer than 950,000 distinct CDR3 sequences, 30% to 35% of them singletons. This specimen consisted of cultured CD8+ T cells from PBMCs, obtained from culture after CMV antigen stimulation. These receptors were obtained from a human donor in good health (CMV status not recorded). Some clones in this sample may be carry-over from other donors' samples.

J is TRBJ2-1 and V is TRBV28; D gene uncertain. In germline, CDR1 is MDHEN, CDR2 SYDVKM. With 9 bases removed from V and 6 bases from J, the gap between germline ends came to 3 bases. CDR3 length: 9 amino acids. The DNA for the CDR3 is TGTGCCAGTTTCAATGAGCAGTTCTTC. It specifies CASFNEQFF.

This clonotype was seen at least ten times. A much larger clone lies one base from this, so it may be a read error. The rearrangement joins TRBV9 to TRBJ2-3; D is ambiguous. V was shortened by 0 bases and J by 4 bases, with 3 bases between the two germline ends. This CDR3 region has 12 residues. Germline values: CDR1 SGDLS, CDR2 YYNGEE. CDR3 in DNA: TGTGCCAGCAGCGTAGGGGCAGATACGCAGTATTTT. It codes for CASSVGADTQYF.

CDR3 amino acids: CAISESRNTEAFF. The CDR3 nucleotides are TGTGCCATCAGTGAGTCTCGGAACACTGAAGCTTTCTTT. The chain combines TRBV10-3 with TRBJ1-1; no reliable D call. The CDR3 contains 13 residues. The germline V and J ends were trimmed by 0 bases and 1 base, with 3 bases remaining between them. Germline V gene data show CDR1 as ENHRY and CDR2 as SYGVKD.

DNA for the CDR3: TGTGCCAGCACTTGGGGACTTCGTGAAAAACTGTTTTTT. Amino acids: CASTWGLREKLFF. This rearrangement joins TRBV6-2 or TRBV6-3 to TRBJ1-4, with a weak D call TRBD1 (5 bases). Per germline, CDR1 MNHEY and CDR2 SVGEGT. The CDR3 extends over 13 amino acids. The V gene lost 7 bases and the J gene lost 7 bases, with 13 bases spanning the gap.

The table lists this clonotype with a few counts. The chain recombines TRBV7-8 with TRBJ1-5; a possible D gene is TRBD1 (6 bases). Trimming took 1 base from V and 5 from J, leaving 15 bases between them. The germline CDR1 and CDR2 sequences are SGHVS and FQNEAQ. This CDR3 is built from 16 residues. DNA of the CDR3: TGTGCCAGCAGCTTAGGGACGGCGGGGGGCCATCAGCCCCAGCATTTT. It yields the protein CASSLGTAGGHQPQHF.

This clonotype appeared a few times. The chain recombines TRBV15 with TRBJ2-7, with TRBD1 identical over 7 bases. The CDR3 has 13 residues. Germline V gene lookup returns CDR1 LNHNV and CDR2 YYDKDF (reference sequence). The trim removed 8 bases at V and 0 bases at J, leaving 4 bases unmatched. This CDR3 reads CATRGQSSYEQYF. The CDR3 DNA follows: TGTGCCACCCGGGGACAGAGCTCCTACGAGCAGTACTTC.

This clonotype has a handful of counts. This chain uses TRBV19 with TRBJ2-4; D possibly corresponds to TRBD1 (6 bases). The CDR3 sequence is 15 residues long. The ends were cut back, 9 bases at V and 0 bases at J, with 15 bases in the middle. Germline CDR1 and CDR2: LNHDA and SQIVND (reference sequence). The CDR3, as DNA: TGTGCCAGCCAATTTAGGGGGTCAGCCAAAAACATTCAGTACTTC. Its protein product is CASQFRGSAKNIQYF.

CDR3: CASSLPGQGKSEAFF. The CDR3 DNA reads TGCGCCAGCAGCTTACCGGGACAGGGAAAGTCTGAAGCTTTCTTT. This chain uses TRBV5-1 with TRBJ1-1, with 9 bases fitting TRBD1. The V gene end was trimmed by 2 bases and the J gene end by 6 bases; junction bases not matched to a gene: 8. From germline, CDR1 is SGHRS and CDR2 YFSETQ. The CDR3 contains 15 residues. The full variable domain, rest sourced from reference TRBV5-1 and TRBJ1-1, is KAGVTQTPRYLIKTRGQQVTLSCSPISGHRSVSWYQQTPGQGLQFLFEYFSETQRNKGNFPGRFSGRQFSNSRSEMNVSTLELGDSALYLCASSLPGQGKSEAFFGQGTRLTVV.

This clonotype turned up a few times. V and J are TRBV12-3 or TRBV12-4 and TRBJ2-5, with TRBD1 identical over 9 bases. The CDR3 runs to 16 residues. V lost 4 bases to trimming and J lost 2 bases; unmatched junction nucleotides: 8. CDR3 amino acids: CASSSPGTGPQETQYF. CDR3 sequence (DNA): TGTGCCAGCAGTTCACCTGGGACAGGGCCACAAGAGACCCAGTACTTC.

This clonotype showed up just a few times. The chain is built from TRBV7-9 and TRBJ2-2; TRBD1 matches 12 bases. CDR1 and CDR2 from the germline V gene are SEHNR and FQNEAQ (reference sequence). V was pared by 4 bases and J by 1 base, with 7 bases of the junction left unmatched. The CDR3 totals 18 residues. CDR3 region: CASSSLGQGAENTGELFF. Written as DNA, the CDR3 is TGTGCCAGCAGCTCGCTGGGACAGGGGGCAGAGAACACCGGGGAGCTGTTTTTT.

The V call is TRBV10-3, the J call TRBJ1-2; tentatively, D is TRBD1 (5 bases). CDR1 is ENHRY, CDR2 SYGVKD, per germline. Between the trimmed V and J ends, which lost 0 bases and 7 bases, there was a span of 15 bases. The CDR3 contains 15 residues. DNA of the CDR3: TGTGCCATCAGTGAGTCGGGGCAGGGCGGCCCTGGCTACACCTTC. Residues: CAISESGQGGPGYTF.

This clonotype was picked up many times. The chain recombines TRBV7-8 with TRBJ2-2; TRBD2 agrees at 9 bases. This CDR3 comprises 17 residues. V lost 2 bases, J lost 0 bases, and 4 bases stayed unmatched. CDR1 and CDR2 from the germline V gene are SGHVS and FQNEAQ. CDR3 bases: TGTGCCAGCAGCTTACTGCTAGCGGGGCCGAACACCGGGGAGCTGTTTTTT. Its protein is CASSLLLAGPNTGELFF.

Turning to this clonotype: It may be a read error: a sequence one base away is much more abundant. The chain combines TRBV7-6 with TRBJ2-2; possible D gene TRBD2, 7 bases. From germline, CDR1 is SGHVS and CDR2 FNYEAQ. This CDR3 has 17 amino acids. The CDR3 here is CASGLSERGALTGELFF. Here the CDR3 DNA reads TGTGCCAGCGGCTTAAGTGAACGGGGGGCCCTCACCGGGGAGCTGTTTTTT.

The chain links TRBV10-3 to TRBJ2-7; 8 nucleotides align to TRBD2. J was trimmed by 7 bases and V by 1 base; bases with no gene match: 6. The CDR3 runs to 14 residues. Looked up from germline, CDR1 is ENHRY and CDR2 is SYGVKD. In nucleotides, the CDR3 is TGTGCCATCAGTGAGTGGCGCGGGGGGCGAGAGCAGTACTTC. As protein: CAISEWRGGREQYF.

The chain is built from TRBV7-2 and TRBJ1-5; D unclear. The CDR3 has 14 residues. Trimming removed 5 bases from V and 9 bases from J, with 17 bases in between. Germline CDR1 SGHTA, CDR2 FQGNSA. The CDR3 loop is CASSPIIDRPPQHF. CDR3 sequence (DNA): TGTGCCAGCAGCCCCATCATCGACCGTCCGCCCCAGCATTTT.

This clonotype occurred a few times. CDR3 bases: TGTGCCAGCAGTGAGACTAGTATTGGCTCTCCCGGGGAGCTGTTTTTT. Translated, it gives CASSETSIGSPGELFF. The chain recombines TRBV6-5 with TRBJ2-2; possible D gene TRBD2, 6 bases. Germline CDR1 is MNHEY and CDR2 is SVGAGI. This CDR3 spans 16 amino acids. Trimming removed 5 bases at V and 6 bases at J, with 19 bases between.

This clonotype was picked up a small number of times. The V and J genes are TRBV12-3 or TRBV12-4 and TRBJ1-2; 8 bases line up with TRBD1. The CDR3 spans 15 residues. V lost 6 bases and J lost 0; bases outside the gene matches: 6. CDR3 DNA: TGTGCCAGCAGAGACAGGGGCGGTCCTAACTATGGCTACACCTTC. It encodes CASRDRGGPNYGYTF.

This clonotype has more than one count but fewer than ten. This rearrangement joins TRBV29-1 to TRBJ2-1; D tentatively fits TRBD1 or TRBD2 (6 bases each). The CDR3 has 12 residues. Per the germline V gene, CDR1 is SQVTM and CDR2 is ANQGSEA. With 7 bases removed from V and 7 bases from J, the gap between germline ends came to 14 bases. DNA of the CDR3: TGCAGCGCCGACTTAGGGGGGAATGAGCAGTTCTTC. This sequence encodes CSADLGGNEQFF.